This T cell receptor (beta chain) is from a study of T cell repertoires in cytomegalovirus infection (dated by TCRdb to about 2019). Notes on the research overall: Donor HLA type was relevant to the analysis, as public TCR beta signatures indicated carriage of CMV infection together with the matching HLA type. What the work shows at the level of the full study, not this receptor alone: Cumulative frequency of public TCR beta family members discriminated carriers of CMV infection plus the relevant HLA type in this cohort and an independent roughly 330-donor cohort. The ex vivo response was dominated by HLA-C-restricted CMV-specific TCR beta clonotypes, which also provided the single most frequent clonotype in two of eight donors.

The sequencing machine was an Illumina HiSeq 1500. Using fastp trimming at Q25 and MiXCR clonotype assembly, TCRdb reanalyzed the public sequencing data and kept in-frame beta chains. All rows with the same CDR3 protein become a single entry with the most common DNA and genes. Recorded for this sample are about 180,000 distinct CDR3 sequences; around an eighth of them occurred a single time. Roughly 27% of the sample is held by the ten biggest clonotypes. CDR1 and CDR2 were assigned from the germline V gene as SGHDT and YYEEEE. The V and J ends are trimmed by 0 bases and 2 bases, leaving 11 bases between them. There are 15 amino acids in the CDR3, from cysteine to phenylalanine inclusive. Only the CDR3 part of the read is kept: 45 bases, read in frame from the first base. This clonotype came up a few times. Its antigen is unknown. No qualities accompany the bases; no much larger clone lies one base away.

The rearranged segments are TRBV5-6 and TRBJ2-5; the D gene may be TRBD1 or TRBD2, since each aligns over 6 bases. The sequenced material came from PBMCs. This TCR was sampled from a human donor in good health (CMV status not recorded). Some clones in this sample may be carry-over from other donors' samples. The CDR3 amino acid sequence is: CASSLAGAVQETQYF. The sequence in DNA is TGTGCCAGCAGCTTGGCGGGGGCGGTACAAGAGACCCAGTACTTC.